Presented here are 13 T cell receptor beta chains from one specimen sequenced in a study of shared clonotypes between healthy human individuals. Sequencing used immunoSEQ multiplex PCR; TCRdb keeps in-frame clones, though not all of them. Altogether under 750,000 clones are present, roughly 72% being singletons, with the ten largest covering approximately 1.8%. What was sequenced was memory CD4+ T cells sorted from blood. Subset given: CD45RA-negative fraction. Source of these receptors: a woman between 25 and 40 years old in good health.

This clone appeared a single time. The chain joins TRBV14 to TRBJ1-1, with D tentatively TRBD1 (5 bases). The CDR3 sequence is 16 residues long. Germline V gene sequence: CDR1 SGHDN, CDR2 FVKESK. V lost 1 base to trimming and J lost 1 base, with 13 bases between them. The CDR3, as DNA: TGTGCCAGCAGCCAAGCCCGGGGTAGGGGGAACACTGAAGCTTTCTTT. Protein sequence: CASSQARGRGNTEAFF. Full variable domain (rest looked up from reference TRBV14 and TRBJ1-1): EAGVTQFPSHSVIEKGQTVTLRCDPISGHDNLYWYRRVMGKEIKFLLHFVKESKQDESGMPNNRFLAERTGGTYSTLKVQPAELEDSGVYFCASSQARGRGNTEAFFGQGTRLTVV.

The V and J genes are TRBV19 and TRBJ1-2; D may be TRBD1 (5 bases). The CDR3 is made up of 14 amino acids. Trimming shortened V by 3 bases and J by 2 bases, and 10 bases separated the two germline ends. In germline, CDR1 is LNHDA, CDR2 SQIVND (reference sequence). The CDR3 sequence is CASSMSAGNYGYTF. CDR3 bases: TGTGCCAGTAGTATGAGTGCAGGGAACTATGGCTACACCTTC.

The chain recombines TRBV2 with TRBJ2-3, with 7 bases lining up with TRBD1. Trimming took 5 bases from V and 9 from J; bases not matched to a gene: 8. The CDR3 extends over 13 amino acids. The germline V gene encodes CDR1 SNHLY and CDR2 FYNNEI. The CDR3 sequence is CASSRTGDTTQYF. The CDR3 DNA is TGTGCCAGCAGTCGGACAGGCGATACCACGCAGTATTTT.

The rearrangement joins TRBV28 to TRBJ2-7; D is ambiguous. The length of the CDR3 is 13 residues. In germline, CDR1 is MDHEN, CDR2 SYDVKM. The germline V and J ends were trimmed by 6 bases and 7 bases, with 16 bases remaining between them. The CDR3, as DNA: TGTGCCAGCAGCTCTTACCTACAGAAGGAGCAGTACTTC. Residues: CASSSYLQKEQYF.

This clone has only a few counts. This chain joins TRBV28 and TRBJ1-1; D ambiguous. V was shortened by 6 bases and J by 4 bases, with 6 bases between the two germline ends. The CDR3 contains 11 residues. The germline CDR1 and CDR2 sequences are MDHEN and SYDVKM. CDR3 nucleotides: TGTGCCAGCAGGGCAAGCACTGAAGCTTTCTTT. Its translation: CASRASTEAFF.

The DNA for the CDR3 is TGCGCCAGCAGCCACCCCTCCGGGCAGGCGGTTCCCAACACCGGGGAGCTGTTTTTT. Residues: CASSHPSGQAVPNTGELFF. V and J are TRBV4-1 and TRBJ2-2; D is uncertain. The CDR3 spans 19 residues. V was pared by 3 bases and J by 2 bases, with 22 bases between. Per the germline V gene, CDR1 is MGHRA and CDR2 is YSYEKL.

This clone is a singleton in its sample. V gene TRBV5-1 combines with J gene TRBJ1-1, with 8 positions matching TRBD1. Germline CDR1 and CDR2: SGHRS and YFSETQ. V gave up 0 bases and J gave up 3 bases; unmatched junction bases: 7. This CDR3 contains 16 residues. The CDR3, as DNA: TGCGCCAGCAGCTTGGGACAGGGGCTGGGGTACACTGAAGCTTTCTTT. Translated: CASSLGQGLGYTEAFF.

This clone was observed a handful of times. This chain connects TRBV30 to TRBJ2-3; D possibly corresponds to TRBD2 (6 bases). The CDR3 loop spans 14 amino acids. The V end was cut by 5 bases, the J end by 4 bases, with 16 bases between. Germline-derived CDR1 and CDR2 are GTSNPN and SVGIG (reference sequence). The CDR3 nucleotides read TGTGCCTGGGAGGCGGAGGGCGGGGCAGATACGCAGTATTTT. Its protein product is CAWEAEGGADTQYF.

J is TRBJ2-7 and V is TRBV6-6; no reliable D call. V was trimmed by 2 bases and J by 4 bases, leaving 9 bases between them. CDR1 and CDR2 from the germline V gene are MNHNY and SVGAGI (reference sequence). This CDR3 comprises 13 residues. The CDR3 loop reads CASSYPNGYEQYF. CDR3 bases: TGTGCCAGCAGTTACCCTAACGGGTACGAGCAGTACTTC.

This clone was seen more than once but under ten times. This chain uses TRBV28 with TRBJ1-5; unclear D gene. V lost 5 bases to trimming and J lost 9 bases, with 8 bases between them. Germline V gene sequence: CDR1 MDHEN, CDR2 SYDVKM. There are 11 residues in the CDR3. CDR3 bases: TGTGCCAGCAGTGAGACACGGCCCCAGCATTTT. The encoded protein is CASSETRPQHF.

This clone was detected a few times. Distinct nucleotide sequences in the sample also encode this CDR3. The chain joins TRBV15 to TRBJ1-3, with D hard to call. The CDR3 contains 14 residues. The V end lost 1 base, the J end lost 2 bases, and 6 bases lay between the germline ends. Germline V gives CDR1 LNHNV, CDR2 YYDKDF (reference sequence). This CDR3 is CATSRGGTGNTIYF. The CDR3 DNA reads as TGTGCCACCAGCAGAGGCGGAACTGGAAACACCATATATTTT.

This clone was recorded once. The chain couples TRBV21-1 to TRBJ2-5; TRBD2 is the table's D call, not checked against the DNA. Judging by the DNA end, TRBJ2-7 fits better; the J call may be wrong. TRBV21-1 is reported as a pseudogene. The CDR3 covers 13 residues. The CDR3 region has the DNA TGTGCCAGCAGCAGGGGACTAGCTCTCGAGCAGTACTTC. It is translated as CASSRGLALEQYF.

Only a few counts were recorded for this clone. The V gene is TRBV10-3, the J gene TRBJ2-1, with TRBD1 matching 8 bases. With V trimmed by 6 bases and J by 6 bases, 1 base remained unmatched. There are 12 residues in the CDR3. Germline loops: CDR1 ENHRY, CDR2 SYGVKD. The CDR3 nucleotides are TGTGCCATCAGCGGACAGGGCAATGAGCAGTTCTTC. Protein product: CAISGQGNEQFF.